Presented here are 11 T cell receptor beta chains from one specimen sequenced in a study of T-cell memory formation after mild COVID-19 listed by TCRdb under 2021. The library was made by 5' RACE. Sequencer: Illumina NovaSeq 6000. TCRdb trimmed public reads at Q25 via fastp, called clones via MiXCR and kept in-frame beta chains. CDR3 protein duplicates are merged, each entry listing the most common genes and DNA. The sample table lists approximately 450,000 distinct CDR3 sequences, about 20% of them with a count of one. The ten largest clones capture 9% to 15% of the sample. The sample consisted of PBMCs or a T cell subset sorted from them (not recorded which). These receptors all stem from an adult woman who had mild COVID-19 (a few samples of this study predate the infection). The sample titles of this study are shuffled in the database, so cell type and time point are left out; the donor was told from shared clones.

This clonotype turned up a few times. The chain carries TRBV5-4 and TRBJ1-1, with a possible D match to TRBD1 (5 bases). The germline gives CDR1 SGHNT, CDR2 YYREEE (reference sequence). CDR3 length: 14 residues. V was clipped by 5 bases and J by 1 base, with 12 bases between them. The CDR3 nucleotides are TGTGCCAGCAGTCCTGGGGGGGAGAACACTGAAGCTTTCTTT. Protein sequence: CASSPGGENTEAFF. Complete variable domain (other parts from reference TRBV5-4 and TRBJ1-1): ETGVTQSPTHLIKTRGQQVTLRCSSQSGHNTVSWYQQALGQGPQFIFQYYREEENGRGNFPPRFSGLQFPNYSSELNVNALELDDSALYLCASSPGGENTEAFFGQGTRLTVV.

The chain joins TRBV5-1 to TRBJ2-2; no reliable D call. Germline CDR1 is SGHRS and CDR2 is YFSETQ. The CDR3 has 16 residues. Between the trimmed V and J ends, which lost 0 bases and 4 bases, there was a span of 13 bases. CDR3 loop: CASSLGSRKGTGELFF. DNA for the CDR3: TGCGCCAGCAGCTTGGGTAGCAGGAAAGGCACCGGGGAGCTGTTTTTT. Together with reference TRBV5-1 and TRBJ2-2, the CDR3 gives the full variable domain: KAGVTQTPRYLIKTRGQQVTLSCSPISGHRSVSWYQQTPGQGLQFLFEYFSETQRNKGNFPGRFSGRQFSNSRSEMNVSTLELGDSALYLCASSLGSRKGTGELFFGEGSRLTVL.

This clonotype showed up just a few times. The V gene is TRBV6-2 or TRBV6-3, the J gene TRBJ2-6; D is uncertain. Germline CDR1 reads MNHEY; CDR2 reads SVGEGT. This CDR3 is built from 19 residues. V lost 1 base and J lost 0, with 16 bases in between. The CDR3 DNA reads TGTGCCAGCAGTTACTGGCGACCCGGACGGAGCTCTGGGGCCAACGTCCTGACTTTC. Its translation is CASSYWRPGRSSGANVLTF.

This clonotype was counted a few times. V usage is TRBV19 and J usage is TRBJ1-5; 10 positions agree with TRBD1. The CDR3 length is 15 residues. Trimming took 3 bases from V and 6 from J; bases not matched to a gene: 5. CDR1 and CDR2 (germline): LNHDA, SQIVND (reference sequence). The CDR3 loop is CASSIRDRGGQPQHF. The CDR3 coding sequence is TGTGCCAGTAGTATCCGGGACAGGGGAGGTCAGCCCCAGCATTTT. The full variable domain, its missing parts supplied by reference TRBV19 and TRBJ1-5, is DGGITQSPKYLFRKEGQNVTLSCEQNLNHDAMYWYRQDPGQGLRLIYYSQIVNDFQKGDIAEGYSVSREKKESFPLTVTSAQKNPTAFYLCASSIRDRGGQPQHFGDGTRLSIL.

This clonotype was found a few times. This chain connects TRBV3-1 to TRBJ2-5; 9 nucleotides align to TRBD1. CDR1 is LGHDT, CDR2 YNNKEL, per germline (reference sequence). This CDR3 has 16 residues. Trimming took 1 base from V and 7 from J; bases not matched to a gene: 10. The CDR3 is CASSQAGTGIMGTQYF. In nucleotides, the CDR3 is TGTGCCAGCAGCCAAGCTGGGACAGGGATTATGGGGACCCAGTACTTC.

The chain links TRBV12-3 or TRBV12-4 to TRBJ2-7; 11 bases line up with TRBD1. CDR3 length equals 16 residues. The V gene end was trimmed by 5 bases and the J gene end by 4 bases; junction bases not matched to a gene: 10. The CDR3, as DNA: TGTGCCAGCAGTCCCTTAGGACAGGGGGCATGGTACGAGCAGTACTTC. Translation: CASSPLGQGAWYEQYF.

Regarding this clonotype: Sequence at one end of the junction differs from germline and may be a read error. The rearrangement uses TRBV20-1 and TRBJ2-7, with 12 bases lining up with TRBD2. The germline gives CDR1 DFQATT, CDR2 SNEGSKA (reference sequence). The CDR3 is 14 amino acids. The chain's CDR3 is CSVKLTSGGYDQYF. CDR3 bases: TGCAGTGTTAAACTGACTAGCGGGGGATACGATCAGTACTTC.

The chain links TRBV6-5 to TRBJ2-1; D assignment may be TRBD1 or TRBD2 (5 bases each). In germline, CDR1 is MNHEY, CDR2 SVGAGI. V was clipped by 5 bases and J by 0 bases, with 14 bases between them. CDR3 length: 16 amino acids. CDR3 region: CASSRRDRRSYNEQFF. DNA of the CDR3: TGTGCCAGCAGTCGTCGGGACCGCCGCTCCTACAATGAGCAGTTCTTC.

The rearrangement links TRBV3-1 to TRBJ1-2; perhaps TRBD1 as D (5 bases). V lost 4 bases and J 0 bases, leaving 9 bases between the germline ends. From germline, CDR1 is LGHDT and CDR2 YNNKEL (reference sequence). The CDR3 consists of 14 residues. The CDR3 bases are TGTGCCAGCAGCCGGGACGGAGCTAACTATGGCTACACCTTC. Translated, it gives CASSRDGANYGYTF.

This clonotype has just a few counts. The chain is built from TRBV29-1 and TRBJ2-7; tentative D call: TRBD1 (6 bases). The CDR3 has 11 residues. Trimming left V 4 bases short and J 4 bases short, with 8 bases between. Germline values: CDR1 SQVTM, CDR2 ANQGSEA. The CDR3 DNA is TGCAGCGTTGCCGGGACATACGAGCAGTACTTC. Its translation: CSVAGTYEQYF.

This clonotype was detected only a few times. This chain links TRBV21-1 with TRBJ2-4; the listed D gene, TRBD1, was not tested against the DNA. TRBV21-1 is an annotated pseudogene. The CDR3 is 15 amino acids. In nucleotides, the CDR3 is TGTGCCAGCAGCACTTTCAGGGCGTCCAAAAACATTCAGTACTTC. It codes for CASSTFRASKNIQYF.